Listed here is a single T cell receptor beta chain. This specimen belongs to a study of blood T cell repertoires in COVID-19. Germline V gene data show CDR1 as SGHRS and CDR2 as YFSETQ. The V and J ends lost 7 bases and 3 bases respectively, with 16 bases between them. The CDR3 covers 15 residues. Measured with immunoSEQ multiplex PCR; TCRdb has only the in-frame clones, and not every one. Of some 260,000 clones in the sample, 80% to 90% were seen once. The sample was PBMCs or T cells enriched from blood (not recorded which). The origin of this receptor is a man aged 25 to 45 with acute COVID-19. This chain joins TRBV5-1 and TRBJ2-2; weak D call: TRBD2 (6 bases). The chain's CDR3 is CASDRSGTHTGELFF. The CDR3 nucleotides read TGCGCCAGCGATCGCTCCGGGACTCACACCGGGGAGCTGTTTTTT.